The rows below give T cell receptor beta chains drawn from one sample of a study of Graves' ophthalmopathy and Graves' hyperthyroidism. TCRdb fed the multiplex PCR reads into MiXCR, producing one record per CDR3 protein. The table has some 750,000 distinct CDR3 sequences, about 44% seen once. Sequencing input: peripheral blood. These receptor sequences come from an adult man with Graves' ophthalmopathy. CDR3s include the opening cysteine and the closing phenylalanine or tryptophan. The D gene is left open where the match is weak. The listing skips clone size in some rows; elsewhere it reads once, few, many or a size class.

d_call,j_call,cdr3_length,clone_size,v_call,cdr3_aa,cdr3_nt
TRBD1,TRBJ2-7,12,many,TRBV19,CASSTDRDEQYF,TGTGCCAGTAGTACCGACAGGGACGAGCAGTACTTC
TRBD1,TRBJ2-2,16,few,TRBV25-1,CASSTGGAGNTGELFF,TGTGCCAGCAGCACAGGGGGCGCGGGTAACACCGGGGAGCTGTTTTTT
-,TRBJ2-7,14,once,TRBV2,CASMLGGDPYEQYF,TGTGCCAGCATGCTAGGGGGTGACCCCTACGAGCAGTACTTC
-,TRBJ1-5,13,-,TRBV20-1,CSAKGEGNQPQHF,TGCAGTGCCAAGGGGGAAGGCAATCAGCCCCAGCATTTT
-,TRBJ2-7,12,-,TRBV10-3,CATTGLAYEQYF,TGTGCCACCACAGGGCTCGCCTACGAGCAGTACTTC
-,TRBJ1-6,17,-,TRBV29-1,CSAAPGQGSSYNSPLHF,TGCAGTGCTGCTCCGGGCCAGGGGAGCTCCTATAATTCACCCCTCCACTTT
TRBD1,TRBJ1-1,14,few,TRBV10-3,CASSADRGATEAFF,TGTGCCAGCAGTGCCGACAGGGGGGCCACTGAAGCTTTCTTT
-,TRBJ2-2,12,many,TRBV29-1,CSAMEGTGELFF,TGCAGCGCCATGGAAGGAACCGGGGAGCTGTTTTTT
-,TRBJ2-7,16,many,TRBV19,CASSIGAGQYSYEQYF,TGTGCCAGTAGTATCGGAGCGGGACAGTACTCCTACGAGCAGTACTTC
-,TRBJ1-2,15,-,TRBV2,CASSLAGRETYGYTF,TGTGCCAGCAGCCTAGCTGGGCGGGAGACTTATGGCTACACCTTC
TRBD2,TRBJ2-3,18,-,TRBV10-3,CASSYLGTSEGSTDTQYF,TGTGCCAGCAGTTACTTGGGGACTAGCGAGGGGAGCACAGATACGCAGTATTTT
TRBD2,TRBJ2-7,19,-,TRBV7-2,CASSSTGTSGRATAPEQYF,TGTGCCAGCAGCTCCACCGGGACTAGCGGGAGGGCCACCGCTCCCGAGCAGTACTTC